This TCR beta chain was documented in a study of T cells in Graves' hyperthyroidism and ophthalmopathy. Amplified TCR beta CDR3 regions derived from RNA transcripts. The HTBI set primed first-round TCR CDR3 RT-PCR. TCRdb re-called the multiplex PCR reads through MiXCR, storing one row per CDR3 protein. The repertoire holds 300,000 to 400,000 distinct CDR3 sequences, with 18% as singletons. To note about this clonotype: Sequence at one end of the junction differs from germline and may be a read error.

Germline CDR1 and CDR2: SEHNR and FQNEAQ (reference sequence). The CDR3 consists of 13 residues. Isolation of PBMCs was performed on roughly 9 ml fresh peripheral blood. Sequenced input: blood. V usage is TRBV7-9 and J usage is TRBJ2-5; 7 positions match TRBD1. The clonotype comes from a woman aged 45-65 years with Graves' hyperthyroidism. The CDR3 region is CASNRGEQGTQYF. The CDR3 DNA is TGTGCCAGCAACAGGGGCGAACAAGGGACCCAGTACTTC.